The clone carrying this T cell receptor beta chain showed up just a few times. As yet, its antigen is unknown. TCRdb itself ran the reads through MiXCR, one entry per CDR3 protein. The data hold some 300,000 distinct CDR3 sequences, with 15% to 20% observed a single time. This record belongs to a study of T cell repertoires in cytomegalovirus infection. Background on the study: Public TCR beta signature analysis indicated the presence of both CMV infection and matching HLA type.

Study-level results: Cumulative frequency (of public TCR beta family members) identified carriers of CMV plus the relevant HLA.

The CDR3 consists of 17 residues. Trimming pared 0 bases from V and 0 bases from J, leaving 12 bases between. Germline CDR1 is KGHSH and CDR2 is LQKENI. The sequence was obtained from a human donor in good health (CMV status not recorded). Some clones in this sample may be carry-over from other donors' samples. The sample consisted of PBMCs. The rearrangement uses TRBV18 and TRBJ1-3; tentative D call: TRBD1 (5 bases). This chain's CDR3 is CASSPPNLRDSGNTIYF. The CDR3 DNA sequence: TGTGCCAGCTCACCACCGAATCTCAGGGACTCTGGAAACACCATATATTTT.